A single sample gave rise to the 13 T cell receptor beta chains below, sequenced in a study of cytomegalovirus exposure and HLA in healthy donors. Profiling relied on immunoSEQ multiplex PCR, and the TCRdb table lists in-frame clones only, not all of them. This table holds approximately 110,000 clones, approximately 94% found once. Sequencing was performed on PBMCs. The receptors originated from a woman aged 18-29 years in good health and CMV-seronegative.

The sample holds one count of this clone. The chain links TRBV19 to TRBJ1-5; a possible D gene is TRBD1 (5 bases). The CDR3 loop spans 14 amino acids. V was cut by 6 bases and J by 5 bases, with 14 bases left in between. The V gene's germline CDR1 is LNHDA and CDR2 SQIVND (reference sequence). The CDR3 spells CASRPTGPDQPQHF. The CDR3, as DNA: TGTGCCAGTAGACCAACAGGTCCCGATCAGCCCCAGCATTTT.

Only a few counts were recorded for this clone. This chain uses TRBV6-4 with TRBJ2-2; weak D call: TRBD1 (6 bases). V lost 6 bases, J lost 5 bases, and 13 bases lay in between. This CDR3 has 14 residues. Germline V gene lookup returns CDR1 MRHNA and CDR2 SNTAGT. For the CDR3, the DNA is TGTGCCAGCAGGGCAGGGGCTGATACCGGGGAGCTGTTTTTT. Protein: CASRAGADTGELFF.

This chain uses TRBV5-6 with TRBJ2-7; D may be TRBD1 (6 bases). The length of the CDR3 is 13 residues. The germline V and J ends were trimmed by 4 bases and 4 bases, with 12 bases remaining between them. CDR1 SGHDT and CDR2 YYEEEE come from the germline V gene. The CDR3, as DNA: TGTGCCAGCAGCCTAGGACAGTCGTACGAGCAGTACTTC. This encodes CASSLGQSYEQYF.

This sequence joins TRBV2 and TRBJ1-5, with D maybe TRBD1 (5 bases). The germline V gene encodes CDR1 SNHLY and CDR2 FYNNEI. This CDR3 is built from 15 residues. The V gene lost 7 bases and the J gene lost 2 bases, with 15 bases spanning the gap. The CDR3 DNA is TGTGCCAGCATTCCAGGGCTGGGTGGCAATCAGCCCCAGCATTTT. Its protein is CASIPGLGGNQPQHF.

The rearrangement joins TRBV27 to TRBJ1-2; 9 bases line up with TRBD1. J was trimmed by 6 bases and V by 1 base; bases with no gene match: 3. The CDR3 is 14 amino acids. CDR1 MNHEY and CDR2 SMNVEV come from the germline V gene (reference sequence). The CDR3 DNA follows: TGTGCCAGCAGTTTATTAGGGACAGGGAATGGCTACACCTTC. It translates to CASSLLGTGNGYTF.

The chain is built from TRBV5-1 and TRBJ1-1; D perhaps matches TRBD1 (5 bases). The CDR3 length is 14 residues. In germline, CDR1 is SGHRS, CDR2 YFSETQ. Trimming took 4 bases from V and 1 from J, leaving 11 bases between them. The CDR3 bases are TGCGCCAGCAGCCCGGGACTGCAGAACACTGAAGCTTTCTTT. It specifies CASSPGLQNTEAFF.

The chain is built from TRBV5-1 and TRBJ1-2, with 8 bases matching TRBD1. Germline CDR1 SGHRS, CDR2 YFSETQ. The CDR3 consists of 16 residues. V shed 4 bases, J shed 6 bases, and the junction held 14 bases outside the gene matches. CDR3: CASSPRIGQGGNGYTF. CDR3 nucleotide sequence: TGCGCCAGCAGCCCCCGCATCGGACAGGGAGGAAATGGCTACACCTTC.

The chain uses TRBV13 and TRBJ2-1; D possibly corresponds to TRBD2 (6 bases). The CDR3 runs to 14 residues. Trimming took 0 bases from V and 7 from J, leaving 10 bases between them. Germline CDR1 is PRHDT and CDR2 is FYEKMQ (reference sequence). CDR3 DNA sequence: TGTGCCAGCAGCTTAGGAAGGGACTCTAATGAGCAGTTCTTC. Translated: CASSLGRDSNEQFF.

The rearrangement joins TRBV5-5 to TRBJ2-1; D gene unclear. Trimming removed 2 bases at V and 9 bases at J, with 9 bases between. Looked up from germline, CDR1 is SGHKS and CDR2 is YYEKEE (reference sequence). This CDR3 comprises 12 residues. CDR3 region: CASSFRVGEQFF. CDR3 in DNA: TGTGCCAGCAGCTTCCGGGTTGGTGAGCAGTTCTTC.

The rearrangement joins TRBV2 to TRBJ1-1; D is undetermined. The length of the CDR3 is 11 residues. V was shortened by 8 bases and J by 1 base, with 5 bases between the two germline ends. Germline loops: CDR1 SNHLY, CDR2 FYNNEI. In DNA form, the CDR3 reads TGTGCCAGCGGGCCGAACACTGAAGCTTTCTTT. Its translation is CASGPNTEAFF.

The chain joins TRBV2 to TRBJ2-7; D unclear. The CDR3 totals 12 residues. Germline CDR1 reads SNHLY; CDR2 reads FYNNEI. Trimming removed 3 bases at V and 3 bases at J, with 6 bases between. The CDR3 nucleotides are TGTGCCAGCAGTGACTTCCTCTACGAGCAGTACTTC. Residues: CASSDFLYEQYF.

CDR3 residues: CASTLRTGPETQYF. The DNA of the CDR3 is TGTGCCAGCACCTTAAGGACAGGCCCTGAGACCCAGTACTTC. The chain has TRBV28 and TRBJ2-5; TRBD1 matches at 7 bases. The germline gives CDR1 MDHEN, CDR2 SYDVKM. Germline trimming cut 7 bases from V and 5 bases from J; bases unmatched to any gene: 10. The CDR3 length is 14 residues.

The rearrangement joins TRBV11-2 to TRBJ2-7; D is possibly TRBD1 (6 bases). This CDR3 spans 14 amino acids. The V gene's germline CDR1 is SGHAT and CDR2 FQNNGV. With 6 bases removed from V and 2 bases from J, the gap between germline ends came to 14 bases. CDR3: CASSSGRGPYEQYF. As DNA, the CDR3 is TGTGCCAGCAGTTCGGGCAGGGGCCCCTACGAGCAGTACTTC. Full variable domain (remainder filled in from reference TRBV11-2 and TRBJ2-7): EAGVAQSPRYKIIEKRQSVAFWCNPISGHATLYWYQQILGQGPKLLIQFQNNGVVDDSQLPKDRFSAERLKGVDSTLKIQPAKLEDSAVYLCASSSGRGPYEQYFGPGTRLTVT.